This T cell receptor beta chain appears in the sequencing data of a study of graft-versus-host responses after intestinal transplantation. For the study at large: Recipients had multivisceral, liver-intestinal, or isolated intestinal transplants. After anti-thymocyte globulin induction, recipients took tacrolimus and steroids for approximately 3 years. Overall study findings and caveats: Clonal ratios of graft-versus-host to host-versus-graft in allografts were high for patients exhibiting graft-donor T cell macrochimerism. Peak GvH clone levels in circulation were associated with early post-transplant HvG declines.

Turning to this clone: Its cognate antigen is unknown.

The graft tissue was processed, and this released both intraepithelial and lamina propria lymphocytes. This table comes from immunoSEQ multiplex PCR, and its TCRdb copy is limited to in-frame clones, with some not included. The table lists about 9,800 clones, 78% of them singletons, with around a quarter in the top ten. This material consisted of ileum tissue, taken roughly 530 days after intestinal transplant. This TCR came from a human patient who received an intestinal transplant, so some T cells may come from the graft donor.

Here the CDR3 DNA reads TGTGCCAGCAGCGGCTTGGAGGGTTCACCCCTCCACTTT. Translated: CASSGLEGSPLHF. V gene TRBV5-6 combines with J gene TRBJ1-6; D uncertain. Trimming cost V 4 bases and J 9 bases, with 11 bases left between them. Germline V gene lookup returns CDR1 SGHDT and CDR2 YYEEEE. The CDR3 runs 13 residues.